This T cell receptor (beta chain) comes out of a study of cytomegalovirus exposure and HLA in healthy donors. General study results and limits: Clusters of TCRs from the first cohort tended to co-occur in the roughly 120 validation repertoires (as a later analysis found). As was reported, the classifier diagnosed cytomegalovirus status with high specificity and sensitivity. Most TCRs appeared rarely, but some public TCRs recurred in many donors. Cytomegalovirus association was listed for about 150 TCR beta chains.

Note on this clone: Its specificity is unknown.

The germline gives CDR1 LGHNA, CDR2 YSLEER. The V end lost 4 bases, the J end lost 5 bases, and 20 bases lay between the germline ends. This CDR3 has 16 residues. Sequencing was performed with immunoSEQ multiplex PCR; in TCRdb, only in-frame clones are kept and a portion is missing. The table records 150,000 to 200,000 clones, around four fifths of them present only once. Sequencing was done on a sample of PBMCs. The J gene is TRBJ2-5, the V gene TRBV4-3; D not resolved. The receptor was derived from a man under 40 in good health and CMV-seropositive. Here the CDR3 reads CASSRDHIAGRETQYF. The CDR3 DNA reads TGCGCCAGCAGCCGAGACCACATAGCTGGTCGGGAGACCCAGTACTTC.